These T cell receptor beta chains were read from a single sample in a study of T cell changes during pregnancy in multiple sclerosis. Measured with immunoSEQ multiplex PCR; TCRdb has only the in-frame clones, and not every one. Of around 57,000 clones in the sample, 92% are singletons; the top ten hold about 0.18%. Sequenced here: CD4+ T cells from peripheral blood mononuclear cells, sampled after pregnancy. Receptor source: a female donor in good health, enrolled as a control in a pregnancy study. Each CDR3 is given with its conserved first and last residue. Each record gives: J gene, V gene, D gene, CDR3 DNA, CDR3 protein. A D gene is named only where the DNA matches it firmly.

>TRBJ2-5|TRBV7-2|TRBD2
TGTGCCAGCAGCTTGGGGACTAGCGGGGGGGCCGGGGAGACCCAGTACTTC
CASSLGTSGGAGETQYF
>TRBJ2-3|TRBV9|TRBD2
TGTGCCAGCTCCACATCCGGGACTAGCGGCACAGATACGCAGTATTTT
CASSTSGTSGTDTQYF
>TRBJ2-4|TRBV6-5|TRBD1
TGTGCCAGCAGCCCCGGACAGGGACGAAACATTCAGTACTTC
CASSPGQGRNIQYF
>TRBJ2-3|TRBV7-3|TRBD2
TGTGCCAGCAGCTTTAGCGGGGGGGCCCCAGATACGCAGTATTTT
CASSFSGGAPDTQYF
>TRBJ2-1|TRBV12-5|.
TGTGCTAGTGGTTTTGGGCAGGGTCGCAATGAGCAGTTCTTC
CASGFGQGRNEQFF
>TRBJ2-3|TRBV7-2|TRBD2
TGTGCCAGCAGCAGGGGATGGCTAGCGGGGGTTAAAAGCACAGATACGCAGTATTTT
CASSRGWLAGVKSTDTQYF
>TRBJ1-5|TRBV28|.
TGTGCCAGCAGCTTAGACGGGTATAGCAATCAGCCCCAGCATTTT
CASSLDGYSNQPQHF
>TRBJ2-2|TRBV5-1|TRBD1
TGCGCCAGCAGGTTGACAGGGACCGAGGGCACCGGGGAGCTGTTTTTT
CASRLTGTEGTGELFF
>TRBJ1-3|TRBV6-5|TRBD1
TGTGCCAGCGGTTGGACAGGGGCTGGAAACACCATATATTTT
CASGWTGAGNTIYF
>TRBJ1-1|TRBV25-1|TRBD1
TGTGCCAGCACTACAGGGGTTACTGAAGCTTTCTTT
CASTTGVTEAFF
>TRBJ2-2|TRBV7-2|.
TGTGCCAGCAGCTTAGCGCGCAGCAGGGGCACCGGGGAGCTGTTTTTT
CASSLARSRGTGELFF
>TRBJ2-3|TRBV5-1|.
TGCGCCAGCAGCAAAAGGGCACAGGGAGCAGATACGCAGTATTTT
CASSKRAQGADTQYF
>TRBJ1-2|TRBV6-1|TRBD1
TGTGCCAGCAGTGTACAGGGGGCTAGCTATGGCTACACCTTC
CASSVQGASYGYTF
>TRBJ1-2|TRBV5-1|.
TGCGCCAGCAGCTTAGGGGGAGACTATGGCTACACCTTC
CASSLGGDYGYTF
>TRBJ1-3|TRBV12-5|.
TGTGCTAGTGGTTTAGAGGTCAGAAACACCATATATTTT
CASGLEVRNTIYF
>TRBJ2-7|TRBV5-1|TRBD1
TGCGCCAGCAGCCCTACAGGGGGATACGAGCAGTACTTC
CASSPTGGYEQYF
>TRBJ1-1|TRBV6-7|.
TGTGCCAGCAGTTACTCCCGGGGACTGAGACAAGCTTTCTTT
CASSYSRGLRQAFF
>TRBJ2-3|TRBV4-3|.
TGCGCCAGCAGCCAAGAAGCGACAGATACGCAGTATTTT
CASSQEATDTQYF
>TRBJ1-5|TRBV11-2|.
TGTGCCAGCAGCTTAAGTCGCTATAGCAATCAGCCCCAGCATTTT
CASSLSRYSNQPQHF
>TRBJ2-7|TRBV11-2|TRBD2
TGTGCCAGCAGCTTAAGGGGCGGGGGGTTAGCCTACGAGCAGTACTTC
CASSLRGGGLAYEQYF
>TRBJ2-1|TRBV7-8|TRBD1
TGTGCCAGCAGCTTAGTGGGAGGGACAGGGGCCTACAATGAGCAGTTCTTC
CASSLVGGTGAYNEQFF
>TRBJ2-5|TRBV28|TRBD2
TGTGCCAGCAGTTTGAGCGGGGGACAAGAGACCCAGTACTTC
CASSLSGGQETQYF
>TRBJ1-1|TRBV10-3|.
TGTGCCATCAGACAGGGGAACACTGAAGCTTTCTTT
CAIRQGNTEAFF
>TRBJ2-5|TRBV7-2|.
TGTGCCAGCAGCCCGGCGGAACAGGCCTACTTCAGAGCCCAGTACTTC
CASSPAEQAYFRAQYF
>TRBJ1-2|TRBV7-2|TRBD1
TGTGCCAGCAGCCTTCCACTTCGGACAGGGGATTTTGGCTACACCTTC
CASSLPLRTGDFGYTF
>TRBJ2-7|TRBV12-5|.
TGTGCTAGTGGTTTGGTATTGGGACTCAGCTCCTACGAGCAGTACTTC
CASGLVLGLSSYEQYF